The T cell receptor beta chain described here comes from a study of T-cell memory formation after mild COVID-19. This clonotype was found a few times. Antigen: not known. Study results and limitations: Proof of SARS-CoV-2 specificity was absent for the second-wave clones that crested on day 37. That cross-reactive memory joined was suggested by some responding clones appearing in pre-infection memory. Clones that contracted from day 15 to 85 were balanced CD4/CD8, while later expanders leaned CD4+.

A 5'RACE reaction primed in the constant segment made cDNA libraries of TCR alpha and TCR beta, and these carried sample barcodes and UMIs. TCRdb redid the calling of the 5' RACE reads with MiXCR, one entry per CDR3 protein. The sample holds 270,000 or so distinct CDR3 sequences, 16% seen once. The clonotype was recovered from a man in his late teens or twenties who had mild COVID-19 (a few samples of this study predate the infection). Cell type and time point are not known. The sample taken for sequencing was PBMCs or a T cell subset sorted from them (not recorded which).

CDR3 bases: TGTGCCAGCAGTCCTGCAGTGGGGGTGAACACTGAAGCTTTCTTT. Translated, it gives CASSPAVGVNTEAFF. The J gene is TRBJ1-1, the V gene TRBV6-2 or TRBV6-3; D is perhaps TRBD1 (5 bases). The CDR3 consists of 15 residues. The ends were cut back, 5 bases at V and 0 bases at J, with 13 bases in the middle. Germline V gene sequence: CDR1 MNHEY, CDR2 SVGEGT.